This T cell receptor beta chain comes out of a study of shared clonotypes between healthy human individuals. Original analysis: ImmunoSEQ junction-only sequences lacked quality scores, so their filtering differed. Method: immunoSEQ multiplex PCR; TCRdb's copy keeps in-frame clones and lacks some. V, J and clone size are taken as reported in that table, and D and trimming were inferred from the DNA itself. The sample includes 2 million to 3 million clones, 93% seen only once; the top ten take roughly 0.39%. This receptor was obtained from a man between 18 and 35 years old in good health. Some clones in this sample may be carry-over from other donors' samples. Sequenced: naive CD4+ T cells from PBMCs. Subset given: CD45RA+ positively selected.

CDR3 bases: TGTGCCAGCACCTCGACAGGGACCCAAGAGACCCAGTACTTC. Encoded protein: CASTSTGTQETQYF. This chain joins TRBV5-6 and TRBJ2-5, with 7 positions matching TRBD1. The ends lost 6 bases at V and 1 base at J; junction bases unmatched: 6. Germline-derived CDR1 and CDR2 are SGHDT and YYEEEE. The CDR3 has 14 amino acids.